The T cell receptor beta chain under discussion was sequenced for a study of CD8 T cells in Susac syndrome (dated by TCRdb to between 2018 and 2020). With respect to the entire study: Of the Susac syndrome patients who were sequenced, over five had clinically active disease and eight were in clinical remission. At blood withdrawal, Susac syndrome patients were therapy-naive, treated with corticosteroids (with IVIg additionally given to some), or treated with IVIg alone. Whether CD8+ T cell activation and differentiation in Susac syndrome was antigen driven was tested using repertoire sequencing. Points the paper makes about the study in general: The CD4+ T cell repertoire of patients with Susac syndrome showed no detectable clonal expansion. The number of individuals in the TCR sequencing and HLA analysis was acknowledged as relatively small.

RNA was extracted using the RNeasy kit, and about 0.45 to 1 ug of the RNA was reverse transcribed with random hexamers. The immunoSEQ multiplex PCR assay, covering 54 Vbeta and 13 Jbeta segments, was used to amplify TCR beta CDR3 regions. PCR amplification bias was corrected using a synthetic template baseline for primer optimization and computational correction. Per the authors' processing: Reads were annotated to V, D and J genes per IMGT and analyzed with immunoSEQ Analyzer, keeping only productive sequences. Clonality was computed as one minus Shannon entropy normalized by log2 of the number of productive unique sequences. For each patient and control, public and private clones were evaluated within the 100 most prevalent clones. A clone was defined as Susac-specific if it was absent from the healthy and MS cohorts, from some 980 published viral clones and from other ImmuneACCESS disease sequences. TCRdb reprocessing: public reads trimmed at Q25 with fastp, clones called with MiXCR, in-frame beta chains kept. CDR3 protein sequences are deduplicated, and each keeps its most common genes and DNA. The V and J calls reflect TCRdb's pipeline rather than the authors' work. In all, the sample holds under 90,000 distinct CDR3 sequences, and 85% to 95% of those were seen once. Around 0.52% of the sample is taken by the ten largest.

V and J lose 6 bases and 4 bases, and a span of 16 bases separates them. CDR1 and CDR2 were assigned from the germline V gene as MDHEN and SYDVKM. The CDR3 runs 15 amino acids, cysteine and phenylalanine included. Kept here is only the CDR3 DNA, which spans 45 bases and is read in frame from base 1. As to this clonotype: The target of this receptor is not known. Base qualities are missing; no much larger clone stands one base away.

Peripheral blood CD8+ and CD4+ T cells from healthy donors, Susac syndrome patients and multiple sclerosis patients were profiled using high-throughput TCR beta sequencing. The Susac syndrome patients fulfilled recently defined diagnostic criteria for definite or probable disease. Bulk CD8+ and CD4+ T cells were purified magnetically by negative isolation, whereas CD8+ TEMRA cells were enriched by FACS. Blood was drawn into EDTA tubes, processed within 24 hours, and PBMCs were isolated by density gradient centrifugation. PBMCs intended for TCR sequencing were frozen in liquid nitrogen and were later thawed in a 37 degrees C water bath. Purity of sorted or isolated CD4+, CD8+ and CD8+ TEMRA cells was at least 90%.

Recombination connected TRBV28 to TRBJ1-3; a tentative D match to TRBD1 spans 6 bases. Input material: CD4+ T cells from PBMCs. The sequence derives from a human donor with Susac syndrome. The CDR3 protein is CASRASYGQGNTIYF. The nucleotides are TGTGCCAGCAGGGCCTCCTACGGACAGGGAAACACCATATATTTT.